Shown below are 21 T cell receptor beta chains from a single sample sequenced in a study of vaccination and CD4 T cells after COVID-19. Once obtained from cultured CD4+ T cells, the DNA was sequenced using the Oncomine TCR Beta short-read assay. TCRdb fed the PCR reads into MiXCR, producing one record per CDR3 protein. The repertoire consists of about 15,000 distinct CDR3 sequences, with around 48% occurring once and the leading ten covering around 14%. The antigens for these receptors are not known. Described treatment: roughly 10-day PBMC culture with coronavirus spike peptide pools or control peptides (ViraFEST assay). Sample: CD4+ T cells from blood, cultured in vitro. The receptors stem from a human donor who had recovered from COVID-19.

The J gene is TRBJ1-2, the V gene TRBV20-1, with 7 bases that match TRBD1. Germline CDR1 DFQATT, CDR2 SNEGSKA (reference sequence). J gave up 4 bases and V 5 bases, and 7 bases lay outside the gene matches. This CDR3 comprises 13 residues. In DNA, the CDR3 is TGCAGTGCTCCACTGACAGGGAGCTATGGCTACACCTTC. Protein sequence: CSAPLTGSYGYTF.

The table lists this clonotype with a few counts. The gene calls are TRBV7-6 and TRBJ1-1; 7 nucleotides align to TRBD1. V lost 5 bases to trimming and J lost 1 base; unmatched junction nucleotides: 4. This CDR3 spans 14 amino acids. The V gene's germline CDR1 is SGHVS and CDR2 FNYEAQ. In nucleotides, the CDR3 is TGTGCCAGCAGCGTTGGGACAGAGAACACTGAAGCTTTCTTT. It specifies CASSVGTENTEAFF.

The chain has TRBV6-1 and TRBJ2-7; perhaps TRBD1 as D (6 bases). Trimming removed 5 bases at V and 6 bases at J, with 20 bases between. The CDR3 sequence is 15 residues long. CDR1 MNHNS and CDR2 SASEGT come from the germline V gene. The CDR3 sequence is CASSRTGTSISEQYF. The CDR3 bases are TGTGCCAGCAGTCGAACCGGGACATCAATATCCGAGCAGTACTTC.

This clonotype occurred a few times. The rearrangement joins TRBV7-8 to TRBJ1-6; 8 bases line up with TRBD1. Germline V lookup: CDR1 SGHVS, CDR2 FQNEAQ. Trimming at V came to 4 bases and at J to 9 bases, leaving 11 bases not matched to a gene. CDR3 size: 16 residues. The CDR3 DNA reads as TGTGCCAGCAGCTCACGTGACAGGGGAGGCGTTTCACCCCTCCACTTT. Amino acid sequence: CASSSRDRGGVSPLHF.

The rearrangement uses TRBV20-1 and TRBJ1-1; D is unclear. Germline CDR1 is DFQATT and CDR2 is SNEGSKA (reference sequence). CDR3 length: 11 amino acids. Trimming cost V 1 base and J 5 bases, with 5 bases left between them. The CDR3 sequence: CSARGGTEAFF. The DNA of the CDR3 is TGCAGTGCTAGAGGCGGAACTGAAGCTTTCTTT.

This clonotype appeared a few times. The chain carries TRBV20-1 and TRBJ1-1, with 7 bases matching TRBD1. The CDR3 runs to 15 residues. CDR1 and CDR2 from the germline V gene are DFQATT and SNEGSKA (reference sequence). The V gene end was trimmed by 5 bases and the J gene end by 1 base; junction bases not matched to a gene: 10. CDR3 in DNA: TGCAGTGCTCCGAACGGCAACAGGGGGAACACTGAAGCTTTCTTT. Protein sequence: CSAPNGNRGNTEAFF.

This chain links TRBV12-3 or TRBV12-4 with TRBJ1-5; TRBD1 is a possible D gene (5 bases). This CDR3 is built from 14 residues. Trimming took off 6 bases at V and 0 bases at J, with 9 bases between the two ends. The CDR3 is CASRGGGSNQPQHF. The CDR3 DNA reads as TGTGCCAGCAGGGGTGGGGGTAGCAATCAGCCCCAGCATTTT.

This clonotype was detected a few times. The chain has TRBV11-3 and TRBJ1-2; D unresolved. Germline CDR1 and CDR2: SGHNT and YENEEA. The germline V and J ends were trimmed by 0 bases and 8 bases, with 7 bases remaining between them. The CDR3 sequence is 12 residues long. Written as DNA, the CDR3 is TGTGCCAGCAGCTTAGATGCAGGCGGCTACACCTTC. Residues: CASSLDAGGYTF.

The chain joins TRBV4-1 to TRBJ1-2; no clear D gene. V was clipped by 0 bases and J by 3 bases, with 5 bases between them. The CDR3 is made up of 13 amino acids. The germline V gene encodes CDR1 MGHRA and CDR2 YSYEKL. The DNA for the CDR3 is TGCGCCAGCAGCCAAGAACTGGACTATGGCTACACCTTC. It specifies CASSQELDYGYTF.

This clonotype was seen a few times. This chain uses TRBV21-1 with TRBJ1-5. TRBV21-1 is a pseudogene segment. The CDR3 extends over 15 amino acids. CDR3: CASSKGEAGNQPQHF. The DNA of the CDR3 is TGTGCCAGCAGCAAAGGTGAGGCAGGCAATCAGCCCCAGCATTTT.

This chain connects TRBV27 to TRBJ2-7; D unclear. Germline V gives CDR1 MNHEY, CDR2 SMNVEV (reference sequence). V was shortened by 8 bases and J by 2 bases, with 16 bases between the two germline ends. There are 14 residues in the CDR3. The CDR3 sequence: CASAGVGGPYEQYF. The CDR3 DNA reads as TGTGCCAGCGCCGGTGTGGGCGGCCCCTACGAGCAGTACTTC.

This clonotype was seen only a few times. V usage is TRBV6-2 or TRBV6-3 and J usage is TRBJ1-2; TRBD1 might be the D (5 bases). V lost 2 bases to trimming and J lost 2 bases, with 15 bases between them. Germline CDR1 reads MNHEY; CDR2 reads SVGEGT. This CDR3 has 16 amino acids. The CDR3 spells CASSYGKGLLNYGYTF. CDR3 sequence (DNA): TGTGCCAGCAGTTACGGGAAGGGGCTGTTGAACTATGGCTACACCTTC.

The rearrangement uses TRBV11-3 and TRBJ1-2; D remains unclear. The germline V gene encodes CDR1 SGHNT and CDR2 YENEEA. This CDR3 is 14 amino acids long. V was clipped by 5 bases and J by 2 bases, with 12 bases between them. CDR3 nucleotide sequence: TGTGCCAGCAGCCCCTGGACGGGGAACTATGGCTACACCTTC. It is translated as CASSPWTGNYGYTF.

This clonotype was detected only a few times. The V call is TRBV27, the J call TRBJ1-5; D possibly corresponds to TRBD1 (6 bases). Trimming stripped 6 bases from V and 3 bases from J, with 15 bases between. This CDR3 is 15 amino acids long. Germline V gene data show CDR1 as MNHEY and CDR2 as SMNVEV (reference sequence). CDR3 nucleotides: TGTGCCAGCAGACCGCGACAGGCTTTCAATCAGCCCCAGCATTTT. Translation gives CASRPRQAFNQPQHF.

This clonotype appeared a few times. The chain couples TRBV20-1 to TRBJ1-1, with D hard to call. V was pared by 3 bases and J by 0 bases, with 11 bases between. The germline gives CDR1 DFQATT, CDR2 SNEGSKA (reference sequence). CDR3 length: 14 amino acids. The CDR3 DNA reads TGCAGTGCTAGTGCTGAGGGTTTGAACACTGAAGCTTTCTTT. It encodes CSASAEGLNTEAFF.

This CDR3 is CASSLGLEGWRGVDEQFF. CDR3 in DNA: TGTGCCAGCAGCTTGGGGCTAGAGGGGTGGAGGGGTGTAGATGAGCAGTTCTTC. The J gene is TRBJ2-1, the V gene TRBV7-3; D possibly corresponds to TRBD2 (6 bases). V lost 3 bases to trimming and J lost 8 bases, with 26 bases between them. The CDR3 has 18 amino acids. Germline CDR1 SGHTA, CDR2 FQGTGA.

This clonotype was recorded once. V usage is TRBV11-2 and J usage is TRBJ2-7, with 7 bases identical to TRBD1. CDR1 SGHAT and CDR2 FQNNGV come from the germline V gene. The CDR3 loop spans 13 amino acids. Trimming at V came to 5 bases and at J to 6 bases, leaving 7 bases not matched to a gene. CDR3 in DNA: TGTGCCAGCAGCCCTAGACAGGGAGTCGAGCAGTACTTC. This sequence encodes CASSPRQGVEQYF.

The chain has TRBV28 and TRBJ2-7, with 11 bases fitting TRBD2. V lost 2 bases and J lost 3; bases outside the gene matches: 3. CDR1 is MDHEN, CDR2 SYDVKM, per germline. The CDR3 spans 15 residues. CDR3 in amino acids: CASSLPGLADYEQYF. The CDR3 DNA follows: TGTGCCAGCAGTTTACCGGGACTAGCGGACTACGAGCAGTACTTC.

The V and J genes are TRBV7-3 and TRBJ1-1, with unresolved D. The CDR3 is 16 residues long. Looked up from germline, CDR1 is SGHTA and CDR2 is FQGTGA. V lost 5 bases, J lost 8 bases, and 24 bases lay in between. CDR3 DNA sequence: TGTGCCAGCAGCCCACACCTGTCGTTGGCCCAGACCGAAGCTTTCTTT. This encodes CASSPHLSLAQTEAFF.

The CDR3 region has the DNA TGTGCCAGCAGCCTAGGGAGCACCGGGGAGCTGTTTTTT. Protein: CASSLGSTGELFF. The chain uses TRBV7-6 and TRBJ2-2; D might be TRBD2 (5 bases). The CDR3 loop spans 13 amino acids. Germline V lookup: CDR1 SGHVS, CDR2 FNYEAQ. V lost 5 bases to trimming and J lost 4 bases, with 8 bases between them.

This chain joins TRBV7-6 and TRBJ2-1; a possible D gene is TRBD2 (7 bases). The germline V gene has CDR1 SGHVS and CDR2 FNYEAQ. The CDR3 is made up of 15 amino acids. The ends were cut back, 4 bases at V and 3 bases at J, with 13 bases in the middle. DNA for the CDR3: TGTGCCAGCAGCTCACAGGGAGGGGACTACAATGAGCAGTTCTTC. Its translation: CASSSQGGDYNEQFF.